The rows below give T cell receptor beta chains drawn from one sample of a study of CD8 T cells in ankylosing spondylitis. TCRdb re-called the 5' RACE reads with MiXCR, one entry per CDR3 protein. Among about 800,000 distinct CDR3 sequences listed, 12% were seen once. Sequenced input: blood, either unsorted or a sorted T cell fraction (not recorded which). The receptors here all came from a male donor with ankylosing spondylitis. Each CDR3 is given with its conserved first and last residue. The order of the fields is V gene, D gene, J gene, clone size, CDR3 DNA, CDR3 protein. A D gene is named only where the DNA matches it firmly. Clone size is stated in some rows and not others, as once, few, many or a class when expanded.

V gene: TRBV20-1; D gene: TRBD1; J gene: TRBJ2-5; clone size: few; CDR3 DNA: TGCAGTGCTAAGGACAGGGAGGAGACCCAGTACTTC; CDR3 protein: CSAKDREETQYF
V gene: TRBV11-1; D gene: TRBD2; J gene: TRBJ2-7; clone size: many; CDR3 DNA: TGTGCCAGCAGTCCAGGGAGGGGATCCTACGAGCAGTACTTC; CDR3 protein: CASSPGRGSYEQYF
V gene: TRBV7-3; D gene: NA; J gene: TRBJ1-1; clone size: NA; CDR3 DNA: TGTGCCAGCAGCTCCGACGGTCGGGTCACTGAAGCTTTCTTT; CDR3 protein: CASSSDGRVTEAFF
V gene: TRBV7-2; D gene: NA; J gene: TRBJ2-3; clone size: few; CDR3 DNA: TGTGCCAGCAGCTTAGAAGCAGGGTTCGGGGATACGCAGTATTTT; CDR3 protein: CASSLEAGFGDTQYF
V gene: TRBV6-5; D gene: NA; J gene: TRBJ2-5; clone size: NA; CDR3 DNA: TGTGCCAGCAGTTTCAGACGGTGGGATCAAGAGACCCAGTACTTC; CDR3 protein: CASSFRRWDQETQYF
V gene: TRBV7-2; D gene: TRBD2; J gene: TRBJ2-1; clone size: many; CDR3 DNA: TGTGCCAGCAGCCAGGGACTAGCAGACAATGAGCAGTTCTTC; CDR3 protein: CASSQGLADNEQFF
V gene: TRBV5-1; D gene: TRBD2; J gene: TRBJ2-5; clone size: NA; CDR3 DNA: TGCGCCAGCAGCTCGACTAGCGGAACCCAAGAGACCCAGTACTTC; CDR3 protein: CASSSTSGTQETQYF
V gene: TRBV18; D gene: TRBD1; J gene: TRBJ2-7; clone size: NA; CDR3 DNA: TGTGCCAGCTCACCATTCACAGGGGGTGGCCCCAACGAGCAGTACTTC; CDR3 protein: CASSPFTGGGPNEQYF
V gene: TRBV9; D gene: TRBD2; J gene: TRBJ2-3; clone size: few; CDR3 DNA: TGTGCCAGCAGCCTAGGAGGGGCTAGCGGGCTTAGCACAGATACGCAGTATTTT; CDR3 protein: CASSLGGASGLSTDTQYF
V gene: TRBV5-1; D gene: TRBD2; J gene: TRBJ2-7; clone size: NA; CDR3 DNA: TGCGCCAGCAGCCCGACGGGGAGGGCCTACGAGCAGTACTTC; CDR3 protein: CASSPTGRAYEQYF
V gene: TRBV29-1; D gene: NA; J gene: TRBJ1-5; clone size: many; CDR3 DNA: TGCAGCGTTGATGGGCAGGACGGTCAGCCCCAGCATTTT; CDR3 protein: CSVDGQDGQPQHF
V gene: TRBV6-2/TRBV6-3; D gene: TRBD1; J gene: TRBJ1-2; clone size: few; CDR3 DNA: TGTGCCAGCAGTTCCGACAGGGGAGTAGGCGGCTACACCTTC; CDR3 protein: CASSSDRGVGGYTF
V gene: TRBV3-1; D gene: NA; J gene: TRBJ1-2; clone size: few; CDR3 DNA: TGTGCCAGCAGCCAAGATACAGACATCAACTATGGCTACACCTTC; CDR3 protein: CASSQDTDINYGYTF
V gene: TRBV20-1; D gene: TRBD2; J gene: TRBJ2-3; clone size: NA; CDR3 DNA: TGCAGTGTGGCGGGGGGGGGAGTCACAGATACGCAGTATTTT; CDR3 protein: CSVAGGGVTDTQYF
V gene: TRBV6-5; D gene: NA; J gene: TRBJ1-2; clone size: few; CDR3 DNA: TGTGCCAGCAGTTACGGGGGACTCTATGGCTACACCTTC; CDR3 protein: CASSYGGLYGYTF
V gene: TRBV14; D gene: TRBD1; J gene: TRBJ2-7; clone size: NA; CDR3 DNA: TGTGCCAGCAGGTCAGGGTCCCTACAGGGGGCTTCCGAGCAGTACTTC; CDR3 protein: CASRSGSLQGASEQYF
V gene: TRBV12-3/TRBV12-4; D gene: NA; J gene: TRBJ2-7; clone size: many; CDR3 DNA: TGTGCCAGCAGTGAGACAGGCCGAGGGTACGAGCAGTACTTC; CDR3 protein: CASSETGRGYEQYF
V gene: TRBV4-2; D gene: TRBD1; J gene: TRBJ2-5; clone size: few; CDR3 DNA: TGTGCCAGCAGCCCGGGGCGCGGGACAGGGGGCAGTGGCGAGACCCAGTACTTC; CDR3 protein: CASSPGRGTGGSGETQYF
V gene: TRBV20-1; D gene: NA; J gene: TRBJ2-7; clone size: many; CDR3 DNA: TGCAGTGCTATAGGACCGACTAGCTCCTACGAGCAGTACTTC; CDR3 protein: CSAIGPTSSYEQYF
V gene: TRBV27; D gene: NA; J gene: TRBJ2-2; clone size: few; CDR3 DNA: TGTGCCAGCACCTATAGGGGGATGGGGGAGCTGTTTTTT; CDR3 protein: CASTYRGMGELFF
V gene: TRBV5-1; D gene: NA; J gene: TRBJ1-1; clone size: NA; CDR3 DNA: TGCGCCAGCAGCTTGCAACCAGACACTGAAGCTTTCTTT; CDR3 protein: CASSLQPDTEAFF
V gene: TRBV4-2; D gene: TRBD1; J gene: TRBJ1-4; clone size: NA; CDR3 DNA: TGTGCCAGCAGCCAATCCCGGACAGGGAGCTTATCCCGTAATGAAAAACTGTTTTTT; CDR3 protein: CASSQSRTGSLSRNEKLFF
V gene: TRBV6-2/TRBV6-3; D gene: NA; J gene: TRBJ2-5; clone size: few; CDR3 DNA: TGTGCTAGCAAGGGTAGCGGCGAAGAGACCCAGTACTTC; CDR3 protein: CASKGSGEETQYF
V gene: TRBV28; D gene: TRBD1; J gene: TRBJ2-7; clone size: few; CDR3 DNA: TGTGCCAGCAGTTCTCCGGGACAGGGGCCCCAGCAGTACTTC; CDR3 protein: CASSSPGQGPQQYF
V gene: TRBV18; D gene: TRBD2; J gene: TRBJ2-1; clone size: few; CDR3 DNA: TGTGCCAGCTCCCCGACTAGCGGGAGAGCGGACTACAATGAGCAGTTCTTC; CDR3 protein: CASSPTSGRADYNEQFF
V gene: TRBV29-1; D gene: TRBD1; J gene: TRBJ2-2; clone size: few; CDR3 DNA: TGCAGCGTTTTACAGGGGGTCGGCGGGGAGCTGTTTTTT; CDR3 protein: CSVLQGVGGELFF
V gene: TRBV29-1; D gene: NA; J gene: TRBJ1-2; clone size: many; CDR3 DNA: TGCAGCGTTGCCACACAGGTGGATGGCTACACCTTC; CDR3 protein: CSVATQVDGYTF
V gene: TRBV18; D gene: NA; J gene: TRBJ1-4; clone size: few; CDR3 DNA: TGTGCCAGCTCACTCAGCAGGGGAGGGCATGAAAAACTGTTTTTT; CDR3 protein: CASSLSRGGHEKLFF
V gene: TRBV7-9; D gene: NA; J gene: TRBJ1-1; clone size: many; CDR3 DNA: TGTGCCAGCAGCATATTGACAGGGAACACTGAAGCTTTCTTT; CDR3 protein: CASSILTGNTEAFF
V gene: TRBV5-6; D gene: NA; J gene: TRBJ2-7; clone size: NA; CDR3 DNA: TGTGCCAGCAGCTTGGGTCTGGGGCAGGGCCGGGAAGACGAGCAGTACTTC; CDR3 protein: CASSLGLGQGREDEQYF
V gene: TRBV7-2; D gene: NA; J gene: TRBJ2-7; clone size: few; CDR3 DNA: TGTGCCAGCAGCTCGTCATGGCTTGCCTACGAGCAGTACTTC; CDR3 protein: CASSSSWLAYEQYF
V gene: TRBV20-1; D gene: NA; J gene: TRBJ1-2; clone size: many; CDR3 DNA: TGCAGTGCTAGAGATAGAGGGACTCCCTATGGCTACACCTTC; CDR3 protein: CSARDRGTPYGYTF
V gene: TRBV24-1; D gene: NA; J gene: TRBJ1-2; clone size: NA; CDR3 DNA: TGTGCCACCGAGACAGACTATGGCTACACCTTC; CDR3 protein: CATETDYGYTF
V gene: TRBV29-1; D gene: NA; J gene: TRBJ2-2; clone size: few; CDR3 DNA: TGCAGCGTTGAGGTCGACGCAGGCGGGGAGCTGTTTTTT; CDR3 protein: CSVEVDAGGELFF
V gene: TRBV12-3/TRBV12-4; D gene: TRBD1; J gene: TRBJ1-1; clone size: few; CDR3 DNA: TGTGCCAGCAGTTCAAGCCGGACAGGGAACACTGAAGCTTTCTTT; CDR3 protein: CASSSSRTGNTEAFF
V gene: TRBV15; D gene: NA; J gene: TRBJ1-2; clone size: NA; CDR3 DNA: TGTGCCACCAGCAGAGGGGTAGATCATGGCTACACCTTC; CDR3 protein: CATSRGVDHGYTF
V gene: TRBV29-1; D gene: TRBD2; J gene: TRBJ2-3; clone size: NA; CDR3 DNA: TGCAGCGTTCCTAGGACTAGCGGGAGTTCAGATACGCAGTATTTT; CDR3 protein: CSVPRTSGSSDTQYF
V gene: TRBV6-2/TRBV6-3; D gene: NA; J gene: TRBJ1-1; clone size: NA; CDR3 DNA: TGTGCCAGCAGTTACGGGGGCTCAAGGATTGAAGCTTTCTTT; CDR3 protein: CASSYGGSRIEAFF
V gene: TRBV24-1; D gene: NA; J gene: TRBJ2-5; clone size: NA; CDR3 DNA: TGTGCCACCAGTGGCCAGGCTGGGGAGACCCAGTACTTC; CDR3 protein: CATSGQAGETQYF
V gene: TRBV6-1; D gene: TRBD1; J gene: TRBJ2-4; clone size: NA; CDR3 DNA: TGTGCCAGCAGAGACACTACAGGGGGAAGACAGTACTTC; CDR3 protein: CASRDTTGGRQYF
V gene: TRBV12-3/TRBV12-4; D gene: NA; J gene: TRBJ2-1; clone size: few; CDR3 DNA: TGTGCCAGCAGTTTGGCCCTCGGAGGGCCCCAGGGTGAGCAGTTCTTC; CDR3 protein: CASSLALGGPQGEQFF